The rows below give T cell receptor beta chains drawn from one sample of a study of blood T cell repertoires in COVID-19. Produced via immunoSEQ multiplex PCR; TCRdb's table is partial and in-frame only. Among a few hundred thousand clones, around 81% were seen once, and the ten largest hold around 3.6%. Specimen: PBMCs or T cells enriched from blood (not recorded which). These receptors came from a man aged 50 to 60 who had recovered from COVID-19. Each CDR3 is given with its conserved first and last residue. Each record gives: V gene, D gene, J gene, clone size, CDR3 protein, CDR3 DNA. A D gene is named only where the DNA matches it firmly. Clone size is shown for a subset of rows, as once, few, many or a class of expanded clone.

>TRBV5-1|TRBD1|TRBJ2-7|-
CASSLEGTGGNEQYF
TGCGCCAGCAGCCTCGAAGGGACAGGGGGCAATGAGCAGTACTTC
>TRBV6-6|-|TRBJ1-1|-
CASSSQDQNTEAFF
TGTGCCAGCAGTTCGCAGGATCAGAACACTGAAGCTTTCTTT
>TRBV19|TRBD1|TRBJ2-7|-
CASKPGQGNSYEQYF
TGTGCCAGTAAGCCGGGACAGGGGAACTCCTACGAGCAGTACTTC
>TRBV12-3/TRBV12-4|-|TRBJ2-5|-
CASSWTEKETQYF
TGTGCCAGCAGTTGGACAGAGAAAGAGACCCAGTACTTC
>TRBV5-1|TRBD1|TRBJ2-7|few
CASSYGTGPYEQYF
TGCGCCAGCAGCTACGGGACAGGGCCCTACGAGCAGTACTTC
>TRBV19|TRBD1|TRBJ2-2|few
CASSPTGFSTGELFF
TGTGCCAGTAGTCCGACAGGGTTTAGCACCGGGGAGCTGTTTTTT
>TRBV18|-|TRBJ1-3|once
CASAQGTSGNTIYF
TGTGCCAGCGCGCAGGGGACGTCTGGAAACACCATATATTTT
>TRBV11-2|TRBD2|TRBJ2-7|-
CASTFPGLAGVMAYEQYF
TGTGCCAGCACCTTCCCGGGACTAGCGGGAGTAATGGCCTACGAGCAGTACTTC
>TRBV9|-|TRBJ2-2|-
CASSVQTSTGELFF
TGTGCCAGCAGCGTGCAGACATCCACCGGGGAGCTGTTTTTT
>TRBV18|TRBD2|TRBJ2-1|-
CASSPGLANEQFF
TGTGCCAGCTCACCGGGACTAGCGAATGAGCAGTTCTTC
>TRBV28|-|TRBJ2-7|-
CASSFETSSYEQYF
TGTGCCAGCAGTTTCGAGACTAGCTCCTACGAGCAGTACTTC
>TRBV5-1|TRBD2|TRBJ2-1|-
CASSLPLAGGLGEQFF
TGCGCCAGCAGCTTGCCACTAGCGGGGGGGCTTGGTGAGCAGTTCTTC
>TRBV18|-|TRBJ2-1|-
CASSPRDRPESYNEQFF
TGTGCCAGCTCACCACGAGACAGGCCGGAATCCTACAATGAGCAGTTCTTC
>TRBV6-5|TRBD1|TRBJ1-4|-
CASSYNPGTGYEKLFF
TGTGCCAGCAGTTACAACCCCGGGACAGGGTATGAAAAACTGTTTTTT
>TRBV18|-|TRBJ2-2|-
CASSPSYRSNTGELFF
TGTGCCAGCTCACCATCCTACCGATCGAACACCGGGGAGCTGTTTTTT
>TRBV18|-|TRBJ2-7|-
CASSPQGAEQYF
TGTGCCAGCTCACCTCAAGGGGCCGAGCAGTACTTC
>TRBV19|-|TRBJ1-5|-
CASSISQYQPQHF
TGTGCCAGTAGTATCTCTCAGTATCAGCCCCAGCATTTT
>TRBV5-4|TRBD2|TRBJ2-3|-
CASRRLAGGPSGADTQYF
TGTGCCAGCAGAAGACTAGCGGGAGGGCCTTCGGGCGCAGATACGCAGTATTTT
>TRBV6-2/TRBV6-3|TRBD2|TRBJ2-3|-
CASSRRTSGSTDTQYF
TGTGCCAGCAGTCGACGGACTAGCGGATCGACAGATACGCAGTATTTT
>TRBV11-2|-|TRBJ2-1|-
CASSLTALDNEQFF
TGTGCCAGCAGCTTGACTGCGTTGGACAATGAGCAGTTCTTC
>TRBV7-2|TRBD2|TRBJ2-1|-
CASSLMGTSGRRNEQFF
TGTGCCAGCAGCTTAATGGGGACTAGCGGGAGGCGGAATGAGCAGTTCTTC
>TRBV6-5|-|TRBJ1-1|-
CASSYRDKGRAFF
TGTGCCAGCAGTTACCGGGACAAAGGGAGAGCTTTCTTT
>TRBV5-4|-|TRBJ1-3|few
CASSLAGGSGNTIYF
TGTGCCAGCAGCTTGGCCGGGGGCTCTGGAAACACCATATATTTT
>TRBV4-1|TRBD1|TRBJ1-5|-
CASSLASTGDSNQPQHF
TGCGCCAGCAGCCTTGCCTCAACAGGGGATAGCAATCAGCCCCAGCATTTT
>TRBV5-1|-|TRBJ1-1|-
CASSLFTGWAEAFF
TGCGCCAGCAGCTTATTTACAGGGTGGGCTGAAGCTTTCTTT
>TRBV12-3/TRBV12-4|-|TRBJ1-1|once
CAGGGNTEAFF
TGTGCCGGCGGGGGGAACACTGAAGCTTTCTTT
>TRBV7-2|-|TRBJ2-5|-
CASSHQGGETQYF
TGTGCCAGCAGTCACCAGGGAGGAGAGACCCAGTACTTC
>TRBV5-1|-|TRBJ1-1|-
CASSLLGRADTEAFF
TGCGCCAGCAGCTTGTTGGGCCGAGCGGACACTGAAGCTTTCTTT
>TRBV27|-|TRBJ2-2|-
CASSFRSQFGGELFF
TGTGCCAGCAGTTTCAGGTCCCAATTCGGCGGGGAGCTGTTTTTT
>TRBV4-2|TRBD1|TRBJ2-1|-
CASSQGNAGGLVNEQFF
TGTGCCAGCAGCCAGGGTAACGCAGGGGGCCTAGTCAATGAGCAGTTCTTC
>TRBV19|TRBD1|TRBJ1-2|once
CATSPPSWDRFGYTF
TGTGCCACAAGTCCGCCAAGTTGGGACAGGTTTGGCTACACCTTC
>TRBV11-2|-|TRBJ1-2|-
CASSTLTGFYGYTF
TGTGCCAGCAGCACCTTGACGGGGTTCTATGGCTACACCTTC
>TRBV3-1/TRBV3-2|-|TRBJ1-5|-
CASSPSGNNQPQHF
TGTGCCAGCAGCCCCAGCGGGAACAATCAGCCCCAGCATTTT
>TRBV7-2|-|TRBJ2-5|-
CASSLFGEGRGETQYF
TGTGCCAGCAGCCTCTTCGGCGAGGGTCGGGGAGAGACCCAGTACTTC
>TRBV3-1/TRBV3-2|-|TRBJ1-1|-
CASSQGAVNTEAFF
TGTGCCAGCAGCCAAGGCGCGGTGAACACTGAAGCTTTCTTT
>TRBV5-6|-|TRBJ1-4|-
CASSLIRSEKLFF
TGTGCCAGCAGCTTGATTCGGTCAGAAAAACTGTTTTTT
>TRBV28|-|TRBJ2-5|once
CASSIITGLSETQYF
TGTGCCAGCAGTATCATAACAGGTCTCAGTGAGACCCAGTACTTC
>TRBV27|-|TRBJ2-2|once
CASRQGRSNTGELFF
TGTGCCAGCAGGCAGGGGCGGTCGAACACCGGGGAGCTGTTTTTT
>TRBV3-1/TRBV3-2|TRBD1|TRBJ1-5|-
CASSPRQGSNQPQHF
TGTGCCAGCAGCCCGAGACAGGGATCCAATCAGCCCCAGCATTTT
>TRBV6-2/TRBV6-3|TRBD2|TRBJ2-7|-
CASSYAGGGYSSYEQYF
TGTGCCAGCAGTTACGCAGGCGGGGGATATAGCTCCTACGAGCAGTACTTC